The present TCR beta chain was sequenced within a study of CD4 T cells in relation to SARS-CoV-2 and coronaviruses. Overall study: After roughly 11 days of antigen culture, PBMC TCR beta CDR3s were sequenced. Controls used an HIV-1 Nef peptide pool or no peptide.

As concerns this clone: The antigen is not known.

Produced via immunoSEQ multiplex PCR; TCRdb's table is partial and in-frame only. The sample shows some 21,000 clones, about 70% of them seen only once. CD4+ T cells from unexposed donors were obtained before the COVID-19 pandemic (2011-2018). Isolation of CD4+ T cells took place after about eleven days in culture. Cells permitting, SARS-CoV-2 S/N and four cold-coronavirus spikes were tested on unexposed-donor CD4+ T cells. Half the medium was replaced with IL-2 medium on days 3 and 7. CDR3 length: 15 amino acids. Trimming removed 3 bases from V and 5 bases from J, with 15 bases in between. CDR1 and CDR2 from the germline V gene are SGDLS and YYNGEE.

The TCR was taken from a human donor in good health. Sequenced material: CD4+ T cells from PBMCs, cultured in vitro. This rearrangement joins TRBV9 to TRBJ2-1; weak D call: TRBD2 (6 bases). CDR3 sequence: CASSAPPGLDNEQFF. The CDR3 coding sequence is TGTGCCAGCAGCGCACCACCGGGACTCGACAATGAGCAGTTCTTC.